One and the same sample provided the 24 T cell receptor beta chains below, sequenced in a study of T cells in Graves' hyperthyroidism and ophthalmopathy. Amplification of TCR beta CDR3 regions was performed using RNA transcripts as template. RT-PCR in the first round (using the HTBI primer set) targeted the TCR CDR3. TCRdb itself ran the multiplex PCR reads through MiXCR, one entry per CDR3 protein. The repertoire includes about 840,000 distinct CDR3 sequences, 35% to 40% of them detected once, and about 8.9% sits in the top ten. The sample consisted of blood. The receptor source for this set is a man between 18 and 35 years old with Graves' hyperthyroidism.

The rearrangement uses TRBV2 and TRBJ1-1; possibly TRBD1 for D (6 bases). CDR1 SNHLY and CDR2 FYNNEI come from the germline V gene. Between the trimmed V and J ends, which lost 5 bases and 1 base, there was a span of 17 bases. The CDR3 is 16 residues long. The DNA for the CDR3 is TGTGCCAGCAGTTACTCCCCAACAGGGTGGAACACTGAAGCTTTCTTT. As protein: CASSYSPTGWNTEAFF.

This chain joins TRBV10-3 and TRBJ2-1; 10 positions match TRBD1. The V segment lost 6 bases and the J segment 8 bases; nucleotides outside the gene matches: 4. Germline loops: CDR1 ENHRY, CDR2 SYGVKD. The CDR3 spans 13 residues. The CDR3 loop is CAISGTGEDEQFF. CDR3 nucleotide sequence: TGTGCCATCAGCGGGACAGGGGAGGATGAGCAGTTCTTC.

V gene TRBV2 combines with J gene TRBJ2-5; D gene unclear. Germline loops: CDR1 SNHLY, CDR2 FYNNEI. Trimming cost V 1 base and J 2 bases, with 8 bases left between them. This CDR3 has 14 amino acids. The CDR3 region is CASSEGFGQETQYF. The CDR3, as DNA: TGTGCCAGCAGTGAAGGCTTTGGGCAAGAGACCCAGTACTTC. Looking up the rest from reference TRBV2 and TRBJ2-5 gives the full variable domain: EPEVTQTPSHQVTQMGQEVILRCVPISNHLYFYWYRQILGQKVEFLVSFYNNEISEKSEIFDDQFSVERPDGSNFTLKIRSTKLEDSAMYFCASSEGFGQETQYFGPGTRLLVL.

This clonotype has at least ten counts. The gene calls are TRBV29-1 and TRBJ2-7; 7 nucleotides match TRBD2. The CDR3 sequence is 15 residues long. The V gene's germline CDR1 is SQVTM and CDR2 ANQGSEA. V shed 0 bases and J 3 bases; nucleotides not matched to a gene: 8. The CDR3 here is CSVEDYTGGSYEQYF. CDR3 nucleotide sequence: TGCAGCGTTGAAGATTATACGGGAGGAAGCTACGAGCAGTACTTC.

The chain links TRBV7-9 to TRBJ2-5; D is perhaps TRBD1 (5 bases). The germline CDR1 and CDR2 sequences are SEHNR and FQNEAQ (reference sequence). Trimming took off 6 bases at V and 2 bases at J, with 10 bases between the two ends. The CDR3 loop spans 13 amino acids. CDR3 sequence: CASRSGHQETQYF. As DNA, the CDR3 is TGTGCCAGCAGGTCCGGACATCAAGAGACCCAGTACTTC.

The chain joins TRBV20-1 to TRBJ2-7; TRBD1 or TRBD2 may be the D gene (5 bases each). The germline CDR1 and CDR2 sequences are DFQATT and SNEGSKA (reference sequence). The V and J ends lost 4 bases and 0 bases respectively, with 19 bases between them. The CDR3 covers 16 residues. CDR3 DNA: TGCAGTGCTAAACGCTACGGGGCTTATAGCTCCTACGAGCAGTACTTC. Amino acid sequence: CSAKRYGAYSSYEQYF.

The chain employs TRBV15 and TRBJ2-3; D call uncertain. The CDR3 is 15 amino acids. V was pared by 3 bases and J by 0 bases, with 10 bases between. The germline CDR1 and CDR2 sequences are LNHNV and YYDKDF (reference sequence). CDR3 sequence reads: CATSSLGRSTDTQYF. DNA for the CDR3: TGTGCCACCAGCAGCCTCGGACGGAGCACAGATACGCAGTATTTT. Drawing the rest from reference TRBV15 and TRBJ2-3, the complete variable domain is DAMVIQNPRYQVTQFGKPVTLSCSQTLNHNVMYWYQQKSSQAPKLLFHYYDKDFNNEADTPDNFQSRRPNTSFCFLDIRSPGLGDTAMYLCATSSLGRSTDTQYFGPGTRLTVL.

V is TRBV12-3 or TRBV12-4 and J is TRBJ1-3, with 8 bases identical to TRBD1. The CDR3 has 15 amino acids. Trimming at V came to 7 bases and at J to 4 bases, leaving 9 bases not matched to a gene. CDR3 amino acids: CASTPDRVKGNTIYF. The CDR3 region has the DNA TGTGCCAGCACCCCGGACAGGGTAAAGGGAAACACCATATATTTT.

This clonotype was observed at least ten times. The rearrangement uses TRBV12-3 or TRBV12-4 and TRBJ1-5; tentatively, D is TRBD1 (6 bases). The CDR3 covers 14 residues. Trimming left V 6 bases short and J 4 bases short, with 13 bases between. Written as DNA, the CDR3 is TGTGCCAGCAGCCCAGACAGGCTGAATCAGCCCCAGCATTTT. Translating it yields CASSPDRLNQPQHF.

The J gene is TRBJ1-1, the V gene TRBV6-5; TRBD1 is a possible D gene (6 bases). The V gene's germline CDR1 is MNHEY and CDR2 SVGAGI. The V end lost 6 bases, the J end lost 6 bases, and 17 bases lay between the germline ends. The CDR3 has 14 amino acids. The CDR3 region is CASRAGTSLAEAFF. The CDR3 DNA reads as TGTGCCAGCAGGGCCGGGACATCCTTGGCTGAAGCTTTCTTT.

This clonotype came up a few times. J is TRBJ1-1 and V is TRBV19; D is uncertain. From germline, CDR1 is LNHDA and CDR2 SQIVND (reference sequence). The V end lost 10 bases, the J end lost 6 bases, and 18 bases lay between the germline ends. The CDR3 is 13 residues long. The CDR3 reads CATESRRPAEAFF. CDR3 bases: TGTGCCACCGAGTCCCGCCGTCCAGCTGAAGCTTTCTTT.

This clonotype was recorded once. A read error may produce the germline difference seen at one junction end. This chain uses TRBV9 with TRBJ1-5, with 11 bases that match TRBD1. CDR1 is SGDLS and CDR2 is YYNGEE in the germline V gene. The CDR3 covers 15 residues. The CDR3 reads CASSQRDVGTGGLYF. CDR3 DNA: TGTGCCAGCAGCCAGAGGGACGTGGGGACAGGGGGTTTGTATTTT.

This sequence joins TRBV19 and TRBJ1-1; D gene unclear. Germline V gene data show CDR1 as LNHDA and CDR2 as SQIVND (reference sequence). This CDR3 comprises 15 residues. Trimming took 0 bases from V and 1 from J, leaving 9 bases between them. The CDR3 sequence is CASSIDHEGNTEAFF. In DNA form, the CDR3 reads TGTGCCAGTAGTATAGATCACGAGGGGAACACTGAAGCTTTCTTT.

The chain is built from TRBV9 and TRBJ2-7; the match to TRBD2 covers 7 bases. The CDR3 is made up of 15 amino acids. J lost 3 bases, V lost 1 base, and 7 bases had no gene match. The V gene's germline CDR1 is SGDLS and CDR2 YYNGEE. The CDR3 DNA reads TGTGCCAGCAGCGTATGGGCGGGAGTAAGCTACGAGCAGTACTTC. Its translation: CASSVWAGVSYEQYF.

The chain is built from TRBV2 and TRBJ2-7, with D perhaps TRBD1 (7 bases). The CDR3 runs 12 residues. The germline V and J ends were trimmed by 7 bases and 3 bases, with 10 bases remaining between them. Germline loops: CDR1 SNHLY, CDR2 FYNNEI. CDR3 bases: TGTGCCAGCACAGGGGGGTACTACGAGCAGTACTTC. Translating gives CASTGGYYEQYF.

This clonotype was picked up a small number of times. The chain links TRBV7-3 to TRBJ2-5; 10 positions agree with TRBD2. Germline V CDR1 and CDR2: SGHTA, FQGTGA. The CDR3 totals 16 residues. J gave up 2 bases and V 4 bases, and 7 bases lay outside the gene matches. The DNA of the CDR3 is TGTGCCAGCAGCTCCAGGGCTAGCGGGAGTCAAGAGACCCAGTACTTC. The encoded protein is CASSSRASGSQETQYF. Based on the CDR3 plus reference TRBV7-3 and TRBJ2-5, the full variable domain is GAGVSQTPSNKVTEKGKYVELRCDPISGHTALYWYRQSLGQGPEFLIYFQGTGAADDSGLPNDRFFAVRPEGSVSTLKIQRTERGDSAVYLCASSSRASGSQETQYFGPGTRLLVL.

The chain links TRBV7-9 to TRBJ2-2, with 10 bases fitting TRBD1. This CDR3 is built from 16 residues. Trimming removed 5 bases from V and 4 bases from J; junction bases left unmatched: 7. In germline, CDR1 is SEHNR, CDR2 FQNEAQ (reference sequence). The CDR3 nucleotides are TGTGCCAGCAGCCGACCGGGACAGGGGACCACCGGGGAGCTGTTTTTT. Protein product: CASSRPGQGTTGELFF.

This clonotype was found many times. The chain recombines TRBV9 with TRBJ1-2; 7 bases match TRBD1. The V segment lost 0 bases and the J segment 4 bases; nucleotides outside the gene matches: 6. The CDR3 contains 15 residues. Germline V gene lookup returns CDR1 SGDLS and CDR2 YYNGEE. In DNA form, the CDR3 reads TGTGCCAGCAGCGTAGAGGCCCGGGACAGCTATGGCTACACCTTC. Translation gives CASSVEARDSYGYTF. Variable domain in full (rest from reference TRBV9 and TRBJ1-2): DSGVTQTPKHLITATGQRVTLRCSPRSGDLSVYWYQQSLDQGLQFLIQYYNGEERAKGNILERFSAQQFPDLHSELNLSSLELGDSALYFCASSVEARDSYGYTFGSGTRLTVV.

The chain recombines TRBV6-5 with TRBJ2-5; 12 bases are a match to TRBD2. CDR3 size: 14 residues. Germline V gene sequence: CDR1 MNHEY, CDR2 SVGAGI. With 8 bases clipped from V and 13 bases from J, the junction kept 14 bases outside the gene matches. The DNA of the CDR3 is TGTGCCAGCGACCCGGGACTAGCGGGTGGGTCCCGGTACTTC. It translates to CASDPGLAGGSRYF.

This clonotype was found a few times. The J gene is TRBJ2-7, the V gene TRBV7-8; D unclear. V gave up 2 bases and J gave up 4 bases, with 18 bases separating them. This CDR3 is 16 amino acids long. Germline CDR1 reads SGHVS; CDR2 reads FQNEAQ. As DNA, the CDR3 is TGTGCCAGCAGCTTAACCTCCGGGCCGAGGAATTACGAGCAGTACTTC. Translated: CASSLTSGPRNYEQYF.

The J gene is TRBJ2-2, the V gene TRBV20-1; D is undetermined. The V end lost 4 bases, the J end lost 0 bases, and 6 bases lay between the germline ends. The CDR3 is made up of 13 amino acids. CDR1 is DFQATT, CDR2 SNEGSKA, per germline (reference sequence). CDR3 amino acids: CSAKVPNTGELFF. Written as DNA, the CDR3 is TGCAGTGCTAAAGTTCCGAACACCGGGGAGCTGTTTTTT.

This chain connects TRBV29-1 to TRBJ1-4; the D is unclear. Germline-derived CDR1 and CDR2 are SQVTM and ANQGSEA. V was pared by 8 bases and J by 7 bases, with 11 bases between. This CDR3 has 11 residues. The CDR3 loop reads CSYRSGEKLFF. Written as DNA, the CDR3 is TGCAGCTACCGGTCGGGTGAAAAACTGTTTTTT.

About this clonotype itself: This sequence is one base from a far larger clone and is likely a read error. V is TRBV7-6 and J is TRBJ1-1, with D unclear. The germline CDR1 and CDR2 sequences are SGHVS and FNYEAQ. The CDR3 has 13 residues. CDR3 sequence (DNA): TGTGCCGGCAGCTCTGACACGAACACTGAAGCTTTCTTT. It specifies CAGSSDTNTEAFF.

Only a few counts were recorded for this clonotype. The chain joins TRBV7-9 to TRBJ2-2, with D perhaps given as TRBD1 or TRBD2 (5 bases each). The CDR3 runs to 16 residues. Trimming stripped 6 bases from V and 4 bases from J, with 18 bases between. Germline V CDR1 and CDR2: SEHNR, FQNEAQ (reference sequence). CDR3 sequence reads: CASSPTGTLITGELFF. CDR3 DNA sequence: TGTGCCAGCAGTCCGACCGGGACGCTGATCACCGGGGAGCTGTTTTTT.